The rows below give T cell receptor beta chains drawn from one sample of a study of neoadjuvant nivolumab and ipilimumab in lung cancer. Sequenced by immunoSEQ multiplex PCR; TCRdb stores in-frame clones only, minus some. The profile covers about 38,000 clones, with roughly nine tenths appearing a single time and approximately 3.5% taken by the ten largest. Here the sequenced sample was peripheral blood, taken before neoadjuvant nivolumab, alone or with ipilimumab. The receptor source for this set is an adult with non-small cell lung cancer. The CDR3 runs from the conserved cysteine through the conserved F or W. The order of the fields is D gene, V gene, clone size, J gene, CDR3 protein, CDR3 DNA. A D gene is named only where the DNA matches it firmly. Part of the rows lack a size; the others show once, few, many or a class for expanded clones.

>-|TRBV30|-|TRBJ2-5
CASAGSDFRETQYF
TGTGCCTCCGCCGGTTCGGATTTCCGAGAGACCCAGTACTTC
>-|TRBV7-6|-|TRBJ2-7
CASSLDRDKGQYF
TGTGCCAGCAGCTTAGACCGGGACAAAGGGCAGTACTTC
>TRBD1|TRBV7-9|-|TRBJ1-5
CASALGQSSNQPQHF
TGTGCCAGCGCCCTGGGACAGTCCTCAAATCAGCCCCAGCATTTT
>-|TRBV5-8|-|TRBJ2-1
CASIPQDNEQFF
TGTGCCAGCATCCCGCAGGACAATGAGCAGTTCTTC
>-|TRBV6-1|-|TRBJ2-1
CASSNIQSYNEQFF
TGTGCCAGCAGTAATATACAATCCTACAATGAGCAGTTCTTC
>-|TRBV9|-|TRBJ1-1
CASSVAGWSTEAFF
TGTGCCAGCAGCGTAGCGGGTTGGAGCACTGAAGCTTTCTTT
>TRBD2|TRBV6-7|-|TRBJ2-7
CASSRPASREGLSYEQYF
TGTGCCAGCAGTCGACCAGCTTCCCGGGAGGGCCTGTCCTACGAGCAGTACTTC
>-|TRBV7-9|-|TRBJ2-6
CASSLAKDSGANVLTF
TGTGCCAGCAGCTTAGCGAAGGACTCTGGGGCCAACGTCCTGACTTTC
>TRBD1|TRBV6-5|few|TRBJ2-7
CASSGQGANLHEQYF
TGTGCCAGCAGTGGACAGGGGGCTAACCTACACGAGCAGTACTTC
>TRBD2|TRBV4-2|once|TRBJ2-7
CASSQASIAGSYEQYF
TGTGCCAGCAGCCAAGCCTCCATAGCGGGATCCTACGAGCAGTACTTC
>-|TRBV18|-|TRBJ2-7
CASSPPDKRLYEQYF
TGTGCCAGCTCACCACCTGATAAGCGGCTCTACGAGCAGTACTTC
>-|TRBV10-2|-|TRBJ2-7
CASTAYSYEQYF
TGCGCCAGCACGGCCTACTCCTACGAGCAGTACTTC
>-|TRBV28|-|TRBJ2-7
CASSYPEAGYEQYF
TGTGCCAGCAGTTACCCTGAGGCAGGGTACGAGCAGTACTTC
>-|TRBV11-2|-|TRBJ2-3
CASSLADSTDTQYF
TGTGCCAGCAGCTTAGCGGATAGCACAGATACGCAGTATTTT
>TRBD2|TRBV7-3|-|TRBJ2-7
CASSLMGGRTSYEQYF
TGTGCCAGCAGCTTAATGGGCGGGAGGACCTCCTACGAGCAGTACTTC
>-|TRBV5-1|once|TRBJ2-5
CASTEARDQETQYF
TGCGCCAGCACCGAGGCGAGGGACCAAGAGACCCAGTACTTC
>-|TRBV5-1|-|TRBJ2-7
CASSLNINRASSYEQYF
TGCGCCAGCAGCTTGAACATTAACAGGGCGAGCTCCTACGAGCAGTACTTC